This T cell receptor beta chain was found in a study of cytomegalovirus exposure and HLA in healthy donors. As for the study in general: The Caucasian-associated ancestry cluster held roughly 80% of 300 to 450 genotyped donors. Regarding the study as a whole: With later analysis, a missense DCLRE1C variant became linked to TCR beta V- and J-gene trimming. A later analysis found common viral pathogens apparently linked to several of the most significant clusters.

Each donor was nominally healthy when sampled (though unrecorded immune exposures were likely). The CDR3 length is 13 residues. Germline V CDR1 and CDR2: ENHRY, SYGVKD. With 6 bases removed from V and 7 bases from J, the gap between germline ends came to 13 bases. Researchers ran the PCR with 60 Vbeta and 13 Jbeta primers. Profiling relied on immunoSEQ multiplex PCR, and the TCRdb table lists in-frame clones only, not all of them. This table has about 180,000 clones, just under 80% appearing once. Note on this clone: Its cognate antigen is unknown.

This rearrangement joins TRBV10-3 to TRBJ2-1; possible D gene TRBD1, 6 bases. What was sequenced was PBMCs. This TCR was recovered from a man aged 25 to 40 in good health and CMV-seronegative. The CDR3 spells CAIRPDSWNEQFF. As DNA, the CDR3 is TGTGCCATCAGGCCGGACAGCTGGAATGAGCAGTTCTTC.